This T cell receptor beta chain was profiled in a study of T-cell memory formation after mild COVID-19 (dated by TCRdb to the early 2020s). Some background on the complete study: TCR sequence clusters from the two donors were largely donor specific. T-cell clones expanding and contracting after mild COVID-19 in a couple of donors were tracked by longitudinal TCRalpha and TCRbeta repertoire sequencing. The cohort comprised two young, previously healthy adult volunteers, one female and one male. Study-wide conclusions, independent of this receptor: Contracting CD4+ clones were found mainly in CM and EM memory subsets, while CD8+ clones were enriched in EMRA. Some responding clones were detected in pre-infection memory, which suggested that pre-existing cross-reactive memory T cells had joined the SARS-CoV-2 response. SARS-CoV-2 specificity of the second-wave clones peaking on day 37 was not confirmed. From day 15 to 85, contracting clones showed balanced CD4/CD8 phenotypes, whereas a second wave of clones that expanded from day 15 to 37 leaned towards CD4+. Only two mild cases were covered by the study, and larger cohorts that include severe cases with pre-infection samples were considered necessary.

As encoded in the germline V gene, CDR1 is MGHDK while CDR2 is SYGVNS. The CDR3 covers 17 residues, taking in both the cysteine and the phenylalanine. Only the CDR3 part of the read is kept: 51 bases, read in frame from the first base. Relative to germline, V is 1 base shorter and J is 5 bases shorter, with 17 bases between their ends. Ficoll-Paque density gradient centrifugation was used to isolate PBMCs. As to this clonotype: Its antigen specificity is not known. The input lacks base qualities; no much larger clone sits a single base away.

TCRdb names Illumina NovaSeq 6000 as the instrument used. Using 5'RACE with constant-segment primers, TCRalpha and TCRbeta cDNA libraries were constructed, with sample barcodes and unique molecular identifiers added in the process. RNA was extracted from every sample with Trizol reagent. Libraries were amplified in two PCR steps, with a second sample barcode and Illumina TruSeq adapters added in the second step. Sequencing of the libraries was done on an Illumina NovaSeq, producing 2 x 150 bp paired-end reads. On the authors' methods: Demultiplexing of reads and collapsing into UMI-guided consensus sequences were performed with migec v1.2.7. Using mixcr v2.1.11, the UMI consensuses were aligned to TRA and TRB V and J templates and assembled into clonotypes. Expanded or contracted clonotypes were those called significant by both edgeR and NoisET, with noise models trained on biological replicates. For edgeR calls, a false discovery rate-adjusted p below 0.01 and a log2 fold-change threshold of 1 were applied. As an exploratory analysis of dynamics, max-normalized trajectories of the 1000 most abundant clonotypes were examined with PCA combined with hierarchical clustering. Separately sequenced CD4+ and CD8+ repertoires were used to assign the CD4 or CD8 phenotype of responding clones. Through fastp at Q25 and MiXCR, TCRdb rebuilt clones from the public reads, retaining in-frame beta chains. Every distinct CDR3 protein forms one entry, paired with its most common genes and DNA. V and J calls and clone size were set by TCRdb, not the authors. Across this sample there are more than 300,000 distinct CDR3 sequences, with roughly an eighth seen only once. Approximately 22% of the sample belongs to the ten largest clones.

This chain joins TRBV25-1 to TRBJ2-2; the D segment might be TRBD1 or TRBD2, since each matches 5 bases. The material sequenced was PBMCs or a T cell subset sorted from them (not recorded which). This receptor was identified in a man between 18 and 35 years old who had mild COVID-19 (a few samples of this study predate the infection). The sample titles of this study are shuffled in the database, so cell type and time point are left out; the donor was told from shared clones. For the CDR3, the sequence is CASSEWDDSLETGELFF. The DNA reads TGTGCCAGCAGTGAATGGGACGACTCACTGGAAACCGGGGAGCTGTTTTTT.